This T cell receptor beta chain was found in a study of blood T cell repertoires in COVID-19 (dated by TCRdb to between 2020 and 2021). At the level of the whole study: The collaborator samples originated in the United States, Italy and Spain and spanned the acute and convalescent phases of COVID-19. HLA class I and class II types, where available, came from metadata supplied by the sample provider rather than from assay-based typing. The material from the prospective study consisted of cDNA or gDNA derived from T cells, B-cell-depleted T cells, or PBMCs. Subjects who had been exposed to COVID-19, were actively infected with it, or had recovered from it provided the deeply sampled blood TCRbeta repertoires that made up the dataset. Sample metadata almost always included a de-identified subject ID, COVID-19 status, age in years and sex. The repertoires were released in a freely available public database meant as a resource for research on the immune response to SARS-CoV-2. The samples were drawn from two sources: the first 160 participants of the ongoing ImmuneRACE study, and some 1,300 subjects contributed by 6 global collaborators. Study-wide conclusions, independent of this receptor: Clinical and demographic metadata were provided uncurated, with the amount varying by source and participant.

TCRbeta CDR3 regions were amplified from genomic DNA by means of the immunoSEQ Assay, a bias-controlled multiplex PCR. Per the authors' processing: The number of nucleated cells in each sample was estimated from the amplification of reference gene primers within the assay. To quantify the absolute abundance of each unique TCRbeta CDR3 rearrangement, sequence reads were collapsed and filtered. For each sample, productive Simpson clonality was calculated as the square root of Simpson's diversity index over productive rearrangements. Entries here come from immuneACCESS through TCRdb and include only in-frame sequences with V and J called. Some clones fail to appear in such tables; in the studies checked, an unresolved V gene covers under half of the shortfall, and the cause of the remainder is unknown. V and J calls and clone size are those listed in that table; D and trimming were worked out from the DNA. The table for this sample lists 100,000 to 150,000 clones; over 75% of them were counted only once. The ten most abundant clones make up 27% of the sample.

The collaborating institutions used their own protocols to collect whole blood in K2EDTA tubes. Collaborator samples were shipped for TCRbeta analysis as frozen whole blood, isolated PBMCs, or DNA extracted from either sample type. Points on this clone: What antigen it recognizes has not been identified. Base qualities are not recorded, but no much larger clone differs from it by a single base.

The sequence came from a woman aged 80 or over with acute or convalescent COVID-19. The material sequenced was peripheral blood.

The DNA sequence is TGTGCCAGCAGCTCCATAGGCGACAGGGCTCGGGAGCAGTTCTTC. This translates into CASSSIGDRAREQFF. Rearrangement joined TRBV7-9 to TRBJ2-1; 7 bases in between match TRBD1. The CDR3 starts with the cysteine, ends with the phenylalanine, and has 15 residues. Only the CDR3 portion is preserved as DNA: 45 bases, with reading frame beginning at the first base. V trim: 4 bases; J trim: 10 bases; unmatched bases: 13. CDR1 SEHNR and CDR2 FQNEAQ were looked up in the germline V gene (reference sequence).